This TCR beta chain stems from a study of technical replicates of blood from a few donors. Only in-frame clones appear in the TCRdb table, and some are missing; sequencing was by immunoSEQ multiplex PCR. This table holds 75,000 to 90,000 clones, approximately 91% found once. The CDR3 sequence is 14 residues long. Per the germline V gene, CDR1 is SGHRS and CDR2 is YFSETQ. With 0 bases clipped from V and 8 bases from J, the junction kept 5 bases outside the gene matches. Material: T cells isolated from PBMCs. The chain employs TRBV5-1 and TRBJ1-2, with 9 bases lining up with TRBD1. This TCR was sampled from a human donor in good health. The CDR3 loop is CASSLVRTGEGYTF. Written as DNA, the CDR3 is TGCGCCAGCAGCTTGGTCCGGACAGGGGAAGGCTACACCTTC.